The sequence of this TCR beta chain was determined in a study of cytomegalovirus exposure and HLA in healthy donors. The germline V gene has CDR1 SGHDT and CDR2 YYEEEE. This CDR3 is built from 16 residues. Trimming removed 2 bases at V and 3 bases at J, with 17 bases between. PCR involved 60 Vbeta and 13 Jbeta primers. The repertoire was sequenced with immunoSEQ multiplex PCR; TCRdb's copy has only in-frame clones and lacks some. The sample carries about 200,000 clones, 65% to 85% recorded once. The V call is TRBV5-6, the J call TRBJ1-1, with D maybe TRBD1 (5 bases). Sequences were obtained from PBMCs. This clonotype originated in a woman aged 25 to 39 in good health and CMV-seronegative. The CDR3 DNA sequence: TGTGCCAGCAGCTTTTTACTCGGGGGTGAGGACACTGAAGCTTTCTTT. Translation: CASSFLLGGEDTEAFF.